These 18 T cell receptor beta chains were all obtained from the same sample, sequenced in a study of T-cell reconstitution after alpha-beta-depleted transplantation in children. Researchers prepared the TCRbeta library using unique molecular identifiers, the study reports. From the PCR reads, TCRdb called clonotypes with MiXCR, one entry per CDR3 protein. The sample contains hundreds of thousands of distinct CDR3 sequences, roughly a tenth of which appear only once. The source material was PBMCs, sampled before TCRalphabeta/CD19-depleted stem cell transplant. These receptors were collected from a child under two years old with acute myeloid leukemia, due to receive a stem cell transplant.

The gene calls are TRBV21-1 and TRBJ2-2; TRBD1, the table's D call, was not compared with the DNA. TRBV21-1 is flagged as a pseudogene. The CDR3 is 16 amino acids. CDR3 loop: CASKGGGAPNTGELFF. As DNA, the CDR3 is TGTGCCAGCAAGGGGGGGGGGGCGCCGAACACCGGGGAGCTGTTTTTT.

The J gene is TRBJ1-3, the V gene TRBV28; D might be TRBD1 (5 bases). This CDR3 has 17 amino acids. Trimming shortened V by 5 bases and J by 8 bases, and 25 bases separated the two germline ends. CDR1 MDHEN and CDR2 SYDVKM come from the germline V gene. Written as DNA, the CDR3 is TGTGCCAGCAGTCCCGGGACCGTGGGACTAGGAGCGGACACCATATATTTT. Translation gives CASSPGTVGLGADTIYF.

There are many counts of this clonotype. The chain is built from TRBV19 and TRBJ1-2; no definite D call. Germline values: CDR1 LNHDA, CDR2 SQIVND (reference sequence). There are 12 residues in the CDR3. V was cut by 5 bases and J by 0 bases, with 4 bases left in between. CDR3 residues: CASSQANYGYTF. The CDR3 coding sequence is TGTGCCAGTAGTCAAGCTAACTATGGCTACACCTTC. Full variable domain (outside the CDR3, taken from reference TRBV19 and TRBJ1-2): DGGITQSPKYLFRKEGQNVTLSCEQNLNHDAMYWYRQDPGQGLRLIYYSQIVNDFQKGDIAEGYSVSREKKESFPLTVTSAQKNPTAFYLCASSQANYGYTFGSGTRLTVV.

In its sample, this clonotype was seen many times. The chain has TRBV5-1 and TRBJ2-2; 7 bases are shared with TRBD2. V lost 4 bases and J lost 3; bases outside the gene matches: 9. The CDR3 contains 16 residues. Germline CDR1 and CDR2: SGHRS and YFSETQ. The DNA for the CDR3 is TGCGCCAGCAGCAAAGGAATCCGGGAGGACACCGGGGAGCTGTTTTTT. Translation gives CASSKGIREDTGELFF.

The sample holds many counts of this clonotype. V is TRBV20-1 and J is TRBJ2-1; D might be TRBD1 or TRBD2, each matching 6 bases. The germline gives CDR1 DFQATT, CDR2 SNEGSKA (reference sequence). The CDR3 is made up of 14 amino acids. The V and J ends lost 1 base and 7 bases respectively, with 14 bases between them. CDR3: CSARVAGHRNEQFF. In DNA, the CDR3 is TGCAGTGCTAGAGTGGCGGGACATCGGAATGAGCAGTTCTTC.

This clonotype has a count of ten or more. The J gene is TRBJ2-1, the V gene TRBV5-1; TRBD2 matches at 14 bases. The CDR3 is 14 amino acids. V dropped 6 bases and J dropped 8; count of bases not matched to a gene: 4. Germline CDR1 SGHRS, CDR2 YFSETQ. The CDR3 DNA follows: TGCGCCAGCATCCAGACTAGCGGGGGGGATGAGCAGTTCTTC. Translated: CASIQTSGGDEQFF.

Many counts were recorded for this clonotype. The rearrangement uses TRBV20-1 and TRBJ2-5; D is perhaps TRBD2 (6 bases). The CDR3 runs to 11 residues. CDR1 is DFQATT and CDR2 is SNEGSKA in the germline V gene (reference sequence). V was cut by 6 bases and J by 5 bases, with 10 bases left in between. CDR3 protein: CSAGRKETQYF. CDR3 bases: TGCAGTGCGGGGAGGAAGGAGACCCAGTACTTC.

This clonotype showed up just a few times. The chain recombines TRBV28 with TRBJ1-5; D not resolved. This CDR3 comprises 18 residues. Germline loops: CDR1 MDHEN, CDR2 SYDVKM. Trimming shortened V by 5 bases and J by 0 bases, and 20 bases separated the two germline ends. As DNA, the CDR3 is TGTGCCAGCAGTCCTCTTGGCCCGCTATCTTATAGCAATCAGCCCCAGCATTTT. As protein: CASSPLGPLSYSNQPQHF.

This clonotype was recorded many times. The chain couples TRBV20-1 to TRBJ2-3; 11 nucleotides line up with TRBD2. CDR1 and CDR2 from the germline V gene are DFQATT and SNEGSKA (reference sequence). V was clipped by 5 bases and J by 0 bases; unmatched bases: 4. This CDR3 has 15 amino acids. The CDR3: CSAPLAGGSTDTQYF. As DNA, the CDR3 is TGCAGTGCTCCCCTAGCGGGGGGAAGCACAGATACGCAGTATTTT.

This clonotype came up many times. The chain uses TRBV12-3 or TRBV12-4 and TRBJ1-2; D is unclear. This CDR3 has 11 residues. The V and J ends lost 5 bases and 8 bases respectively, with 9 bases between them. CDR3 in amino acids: CASSKSGGYTF. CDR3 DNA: TGTGCCAGCAGTAAATCGGGCGGCTACACCTTC.

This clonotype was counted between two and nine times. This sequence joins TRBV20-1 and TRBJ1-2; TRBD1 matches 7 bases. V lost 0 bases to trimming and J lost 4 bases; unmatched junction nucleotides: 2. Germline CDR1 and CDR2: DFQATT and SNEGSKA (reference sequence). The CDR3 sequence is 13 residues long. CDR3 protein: CSARETGIYGYTF. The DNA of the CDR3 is TGCAGTGCTAGAGAGACAGGGATCTATGGCTACACCTTC.

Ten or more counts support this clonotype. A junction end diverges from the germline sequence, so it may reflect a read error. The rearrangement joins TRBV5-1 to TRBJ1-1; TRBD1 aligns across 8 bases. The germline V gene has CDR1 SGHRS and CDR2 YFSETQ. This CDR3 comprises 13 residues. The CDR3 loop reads CASSLTGGTEAFF. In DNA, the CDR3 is TGTGCCAGCAGCTTAACAGGGGGCACTGAAGCTTTCTTT.

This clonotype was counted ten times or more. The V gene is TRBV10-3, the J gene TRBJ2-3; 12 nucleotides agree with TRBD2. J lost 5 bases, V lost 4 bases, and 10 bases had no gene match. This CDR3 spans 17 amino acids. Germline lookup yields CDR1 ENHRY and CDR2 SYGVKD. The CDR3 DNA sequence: TGTGCCATCAGTGTCCGCCGGACTAGCGGGAATCAAGATACGCAGTATTTT. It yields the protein CAISVRRTSGNQDTQYF.

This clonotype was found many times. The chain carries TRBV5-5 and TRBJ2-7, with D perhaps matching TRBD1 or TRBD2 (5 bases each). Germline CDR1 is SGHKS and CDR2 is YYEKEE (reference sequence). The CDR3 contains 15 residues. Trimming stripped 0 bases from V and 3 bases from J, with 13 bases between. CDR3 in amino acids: CASSLGDGTYYEQYF. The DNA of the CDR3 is TGTGCCAGCAGCTTGGGGGATGGGACGTACTACGAGCAGTACTTC.

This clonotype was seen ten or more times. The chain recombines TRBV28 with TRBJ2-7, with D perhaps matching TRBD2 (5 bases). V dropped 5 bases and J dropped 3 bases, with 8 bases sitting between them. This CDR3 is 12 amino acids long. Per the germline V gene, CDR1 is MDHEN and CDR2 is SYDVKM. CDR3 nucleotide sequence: TGTGCCAGCAGTCGGGGAAGCTACGAGCAGTACTTC. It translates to CASSRGSYEQYF.

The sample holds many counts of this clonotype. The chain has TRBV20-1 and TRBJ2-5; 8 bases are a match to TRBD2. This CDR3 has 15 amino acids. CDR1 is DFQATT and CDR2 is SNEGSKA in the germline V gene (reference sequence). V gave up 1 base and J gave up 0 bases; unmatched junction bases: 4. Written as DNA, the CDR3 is TGCAGTGCTAGAGGCCTAGCGGGCGACCAAGAGACCCAGTACTTC. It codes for CSARGLAGDQETQYF.

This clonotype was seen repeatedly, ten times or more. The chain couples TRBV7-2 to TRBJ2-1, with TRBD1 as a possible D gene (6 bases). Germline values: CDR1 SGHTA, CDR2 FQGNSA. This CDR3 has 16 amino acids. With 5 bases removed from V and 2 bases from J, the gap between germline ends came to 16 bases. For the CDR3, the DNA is TGTGCCAGCAGCCTCGAGGGGGTTATCCCCTACAATGAGCAGTTCTTC. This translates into CASSLEGVIPYNEQFF.

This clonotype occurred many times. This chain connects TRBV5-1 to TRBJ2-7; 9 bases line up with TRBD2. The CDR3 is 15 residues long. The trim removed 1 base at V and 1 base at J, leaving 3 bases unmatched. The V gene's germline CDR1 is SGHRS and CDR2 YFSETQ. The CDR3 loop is CASSLWLAGSYEQYF. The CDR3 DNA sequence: TGCGCCAGCAGCTTGTGGCTAGCGGGATCCTACGAGCAGTACTTC.